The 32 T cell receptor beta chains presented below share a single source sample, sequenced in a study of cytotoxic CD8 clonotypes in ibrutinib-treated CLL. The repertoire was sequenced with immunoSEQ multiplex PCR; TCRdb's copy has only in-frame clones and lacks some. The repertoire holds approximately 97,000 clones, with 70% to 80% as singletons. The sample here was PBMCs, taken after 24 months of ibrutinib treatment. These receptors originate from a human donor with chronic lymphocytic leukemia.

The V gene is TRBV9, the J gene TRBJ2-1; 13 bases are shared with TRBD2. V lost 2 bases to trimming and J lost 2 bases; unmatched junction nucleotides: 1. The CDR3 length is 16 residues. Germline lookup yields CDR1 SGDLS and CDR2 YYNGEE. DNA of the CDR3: TGTGCCAGCAGCGTGACTAGCGGGAGGACCTACAATGAGCAGTTCTTC. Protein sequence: CASSVTSGRTYNEQFF.

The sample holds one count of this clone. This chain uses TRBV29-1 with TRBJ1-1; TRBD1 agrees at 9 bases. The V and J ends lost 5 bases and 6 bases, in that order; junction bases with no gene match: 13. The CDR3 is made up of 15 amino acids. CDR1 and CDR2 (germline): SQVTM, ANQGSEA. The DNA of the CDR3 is TGCAGCGTTCTCCCAGGGACAGGGACGACTTCTGAAGCTTTCTTT. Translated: CSVLPGTGTTSEAFF.

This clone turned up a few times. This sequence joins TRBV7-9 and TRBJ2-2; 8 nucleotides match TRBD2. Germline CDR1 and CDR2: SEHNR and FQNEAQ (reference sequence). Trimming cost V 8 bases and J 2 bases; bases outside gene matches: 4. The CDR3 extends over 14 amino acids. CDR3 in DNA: TGTGCCAGCGAACTAGCGGCAAACACCGGGGAGCTGTTTTTT. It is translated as CASELAANTGELFF.

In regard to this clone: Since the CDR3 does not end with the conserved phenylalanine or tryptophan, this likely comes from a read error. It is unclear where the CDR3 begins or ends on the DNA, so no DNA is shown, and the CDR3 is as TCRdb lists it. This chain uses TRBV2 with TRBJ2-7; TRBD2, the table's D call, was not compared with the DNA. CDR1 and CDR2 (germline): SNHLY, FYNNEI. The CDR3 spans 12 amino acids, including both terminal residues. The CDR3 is CASSAQRGLSAL.

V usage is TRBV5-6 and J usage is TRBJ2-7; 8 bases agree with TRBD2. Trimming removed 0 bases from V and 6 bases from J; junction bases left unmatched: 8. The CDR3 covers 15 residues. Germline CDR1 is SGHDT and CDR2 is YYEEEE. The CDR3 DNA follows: TGTGCCAGCAGCTTGGCCTCCCGGGAGGGTGGCGAGCAGTACTTC. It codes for CASSLASREGGEQYF.

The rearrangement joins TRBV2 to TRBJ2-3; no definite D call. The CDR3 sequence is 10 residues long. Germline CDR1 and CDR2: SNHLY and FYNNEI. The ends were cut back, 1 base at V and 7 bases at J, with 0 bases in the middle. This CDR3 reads CASSEDTQYF. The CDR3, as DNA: TGTGCCAGCAGTGAAGATACGCAGTATTTT.

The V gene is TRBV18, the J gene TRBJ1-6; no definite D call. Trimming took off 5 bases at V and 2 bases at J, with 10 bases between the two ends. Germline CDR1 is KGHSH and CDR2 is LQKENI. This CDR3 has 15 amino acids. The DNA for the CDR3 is TGTGCCAGCTCAACCGAACAGCCCTATAATTCACCCCTCCACTTT. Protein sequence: CASSTEQPYNSPLHF.

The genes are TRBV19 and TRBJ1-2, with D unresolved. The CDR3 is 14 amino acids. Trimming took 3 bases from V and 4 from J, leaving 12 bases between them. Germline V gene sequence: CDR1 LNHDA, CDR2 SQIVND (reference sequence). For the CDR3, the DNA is TGTGCCAGTAGTATTGGTGAAGGACTCTATGGCTACACCTTC. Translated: CASSIGEGLYGYTF.

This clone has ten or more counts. The CDR3 DNA sequence: TGTGCCAGCAGGATGCAGGGAGTTGGCGCTGAAGCTTTCTTT. Translation: CASRMQGVGAEAFF. The V gene is TRBV11-2, the J gene TRBJ1-1, with TRBD1 as a possible D gene (5 bases). The CDR3 has 14 residues. Germline V gene lookup returns CDR1 SGHAT and CDR2 FQNNGV. V was pared by 6 bases and J by 6 bases, with 17 bases between.

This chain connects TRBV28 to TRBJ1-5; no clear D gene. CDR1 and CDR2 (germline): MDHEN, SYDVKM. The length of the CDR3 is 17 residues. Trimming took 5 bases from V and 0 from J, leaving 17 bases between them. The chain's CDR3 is CASSPHAPNLSNQPQHF. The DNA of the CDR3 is TGTGCCAGCAGTCCCCACGCTCCAAACCTTAGCAATCAGCCCCAGCATTTT. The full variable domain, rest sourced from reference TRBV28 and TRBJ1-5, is DVKVTQSSRYLVKRTGEKVFLECVQDMDHENMFWYRQDPGLGLRLIYFSYDVKMKEKGDIPEGYSVSREKKERFSLILESASTNQTSMYLCASSPHAPNLSNQPQHFGDGTRLSIL.

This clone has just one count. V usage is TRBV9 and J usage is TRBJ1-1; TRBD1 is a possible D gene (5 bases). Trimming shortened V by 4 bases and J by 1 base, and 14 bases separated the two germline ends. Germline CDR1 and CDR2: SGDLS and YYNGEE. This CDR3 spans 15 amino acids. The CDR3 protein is CASSLRDGGNTEAFF. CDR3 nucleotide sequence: TGTGCCAGCAGCTTGCGGGACGGCGGGAACACTGAAGCTTTCTTT. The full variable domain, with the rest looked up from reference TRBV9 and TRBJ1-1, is DSGVTQTPKHLITATGQRVTLRCSPRSGDLSVYWYQQSLDQGLQFLIQYYNGEERAKGNILERFSAQQFPDLHSELNLSSLELGDSALYFCASSLRDGGNTEAFFGQGTRLTVV.

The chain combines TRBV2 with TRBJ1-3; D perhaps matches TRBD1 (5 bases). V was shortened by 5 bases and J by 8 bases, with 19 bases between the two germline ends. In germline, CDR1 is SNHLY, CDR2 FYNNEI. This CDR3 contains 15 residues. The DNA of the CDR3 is TGTGCCAGCAGTCTCCGGGACGCTCGGGGGGACACCATATATTTT. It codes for CASSLRDARGDTIYF.

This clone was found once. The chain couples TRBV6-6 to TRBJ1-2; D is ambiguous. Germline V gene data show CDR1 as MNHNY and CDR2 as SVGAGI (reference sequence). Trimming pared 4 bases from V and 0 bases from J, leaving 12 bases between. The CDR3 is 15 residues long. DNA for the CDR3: TGTGCCAGCAGTTTAAAAGTCAGCTCTAACTATGGCTACACCTTC. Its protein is CASSLKVSSNYGYTF.

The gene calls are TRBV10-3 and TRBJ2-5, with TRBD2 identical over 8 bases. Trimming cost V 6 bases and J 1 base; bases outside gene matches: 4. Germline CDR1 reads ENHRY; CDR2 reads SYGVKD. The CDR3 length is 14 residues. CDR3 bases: TGTGCCATCAGGGCTAGCGGGTTCCAAGAGACCCAGTACTTC. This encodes CAIRASGFQETQYF.

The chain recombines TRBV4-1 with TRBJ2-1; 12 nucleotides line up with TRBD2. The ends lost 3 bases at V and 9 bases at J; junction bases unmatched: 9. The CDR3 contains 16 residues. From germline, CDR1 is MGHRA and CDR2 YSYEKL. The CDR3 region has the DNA TGCGCCAGCAGCCACCATCTAGCGGGAGGGCCAGTTGAGCAGTTCTTC. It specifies CASSHHLAGGPVEQFF.

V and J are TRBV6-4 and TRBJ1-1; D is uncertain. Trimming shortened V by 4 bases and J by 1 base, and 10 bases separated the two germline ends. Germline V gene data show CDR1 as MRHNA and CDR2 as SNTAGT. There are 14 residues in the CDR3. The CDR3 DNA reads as TGTGCCAGCAGTGGCGGGCTTTCGAACACTGAAGCTTTCTTT. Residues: CASSGGLSNTEAFF.

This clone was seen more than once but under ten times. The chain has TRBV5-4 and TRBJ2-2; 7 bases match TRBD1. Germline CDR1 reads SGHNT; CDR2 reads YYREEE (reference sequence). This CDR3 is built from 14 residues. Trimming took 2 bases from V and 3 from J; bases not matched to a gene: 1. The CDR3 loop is CASSFDRDTGELFF. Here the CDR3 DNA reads TGTGCCAGCAGCTTCGACAGGGACACCGGGGAGCTGTTTTTT.

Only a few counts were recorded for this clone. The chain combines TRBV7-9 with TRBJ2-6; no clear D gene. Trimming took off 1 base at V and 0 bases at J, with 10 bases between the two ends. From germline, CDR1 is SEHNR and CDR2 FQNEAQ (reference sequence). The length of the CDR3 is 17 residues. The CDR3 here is CASSLVWSSSGANVLTF. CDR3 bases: TGTGCCAGCAGCTTAGTCTGGAGCAGCTCTGGGGCCAACGTCCTGACTTTC.

CDR3 in amino acids: CASSQGQLGEQFF. CDR3 DNA: TGTGCCAGCAGCCAAGGACAGCTTGGCGAGCAGTTCTTC. V is TRBV4-2 and J is TRBJ2-1, with D possibly TRBD1 on 5 matching bases. The V and J ends lost 1 base and 10 bases respectively, with 11 bases between them. Germline V gives CDR1 LGHNA, CDR2 YNFKEQ. This CDR3 is 13 amino acids long.

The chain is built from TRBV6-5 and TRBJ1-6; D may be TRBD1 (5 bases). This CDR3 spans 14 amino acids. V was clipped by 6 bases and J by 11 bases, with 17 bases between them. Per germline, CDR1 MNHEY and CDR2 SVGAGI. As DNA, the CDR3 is TGTGCCAGCAGCCAACGGGACCCCCGGGCACCCCTCCACTTT. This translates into CASSQRDPRAPLHF.

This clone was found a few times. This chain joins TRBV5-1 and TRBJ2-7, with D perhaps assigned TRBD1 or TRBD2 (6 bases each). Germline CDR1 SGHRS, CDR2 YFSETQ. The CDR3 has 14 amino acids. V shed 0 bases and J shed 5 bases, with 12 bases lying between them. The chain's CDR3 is CASSLATGAHEQYF. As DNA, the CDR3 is TGCGCCAGCAGCTTGGCCACGGGGGCCCACGAGCAGTACTTC.

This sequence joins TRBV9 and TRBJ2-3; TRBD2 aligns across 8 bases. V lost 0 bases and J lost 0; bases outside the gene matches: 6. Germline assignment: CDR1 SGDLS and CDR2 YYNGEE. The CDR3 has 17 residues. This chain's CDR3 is CASSVGGIAGSTDTQYF. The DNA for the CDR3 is TGTGCCAGCAGCGTAGGGGGGATAGCGGGAAGCACAGATACGCAGTATTTT.

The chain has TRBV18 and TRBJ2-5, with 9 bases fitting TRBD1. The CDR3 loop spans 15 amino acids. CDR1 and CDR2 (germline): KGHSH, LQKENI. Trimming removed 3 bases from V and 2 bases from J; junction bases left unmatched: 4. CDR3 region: CASSPDRGIQETQYF. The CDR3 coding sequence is TGTGCCAGCTCACCGGACAGGGGCATTCAAGAGACCCAGTACTTC.

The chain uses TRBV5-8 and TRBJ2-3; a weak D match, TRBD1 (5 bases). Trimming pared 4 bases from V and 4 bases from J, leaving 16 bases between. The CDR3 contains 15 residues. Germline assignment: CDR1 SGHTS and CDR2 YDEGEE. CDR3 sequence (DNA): TGTGCCAGCAGCCTCCTCCAGGGTATGGCAGATACGCAGTATTTT. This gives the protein CASSLLQGMADTQYF.

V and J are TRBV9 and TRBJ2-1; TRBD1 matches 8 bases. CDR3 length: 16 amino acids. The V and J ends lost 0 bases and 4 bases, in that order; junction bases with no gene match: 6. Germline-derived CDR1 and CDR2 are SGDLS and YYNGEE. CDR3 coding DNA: TGTGCCAGCAGCGTAGATCTGAGACAGGGGTACAATGAGCAGTTCTTC. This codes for CASSVDLRQGYNEQFF.

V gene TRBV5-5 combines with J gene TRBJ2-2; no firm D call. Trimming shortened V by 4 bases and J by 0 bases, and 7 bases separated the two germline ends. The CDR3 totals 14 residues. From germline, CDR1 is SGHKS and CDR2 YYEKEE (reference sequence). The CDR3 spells CASSPIPNTGELFF. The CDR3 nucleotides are TGTGCCAGCAGCCCGATCCCGAACACCGGGGAGCTGTTTTTT.

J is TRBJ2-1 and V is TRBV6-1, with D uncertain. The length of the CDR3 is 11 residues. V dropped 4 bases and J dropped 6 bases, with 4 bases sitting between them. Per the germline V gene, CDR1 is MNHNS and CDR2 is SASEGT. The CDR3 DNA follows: TGTGCCAGCAGTGTGGTCAATGAGCAGTTCTTC. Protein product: CASSVVNEQFF.

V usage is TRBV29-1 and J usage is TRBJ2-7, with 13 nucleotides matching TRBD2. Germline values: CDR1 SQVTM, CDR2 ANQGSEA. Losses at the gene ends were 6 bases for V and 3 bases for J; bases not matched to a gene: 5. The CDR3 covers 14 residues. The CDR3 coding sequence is TGCAGCGTGAGGGGACTAGCGGGGAGCTACGAGCAGTACTTC. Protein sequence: CSVRGLAGSYEQYF.

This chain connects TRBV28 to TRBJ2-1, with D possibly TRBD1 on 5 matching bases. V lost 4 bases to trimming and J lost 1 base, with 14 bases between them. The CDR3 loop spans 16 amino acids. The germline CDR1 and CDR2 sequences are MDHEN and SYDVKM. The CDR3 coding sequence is TGTGCCAGCAGTTCGGCAGGGTTAGGATCCTACAATGAGCAGTTCTTC. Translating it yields CASSSAGLGSYNEQFF.

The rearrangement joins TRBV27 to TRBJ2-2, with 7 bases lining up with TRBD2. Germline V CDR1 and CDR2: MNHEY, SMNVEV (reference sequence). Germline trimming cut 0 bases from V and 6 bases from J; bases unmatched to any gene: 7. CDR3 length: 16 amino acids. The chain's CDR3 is CASSLSRWEGPGELFF. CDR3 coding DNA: TGTGCCAGCAGTTTATCTCGGTGGGAGGGCCCCGGGGAGCTGTTTTTT.

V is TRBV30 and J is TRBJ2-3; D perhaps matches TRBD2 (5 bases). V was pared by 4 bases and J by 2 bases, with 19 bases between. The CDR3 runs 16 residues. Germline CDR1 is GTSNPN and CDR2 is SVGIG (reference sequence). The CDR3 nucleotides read TGTGCCTGGACCGAGGGAAGGGATCTTACCACAGATACGCAGTATTTT. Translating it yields CAWTEGRDLTTDTQYF.

This CDR3 is CACQGEGAWYGYTF. The CDR3 bases are TGTGCCTGTCAGGGAGAGGGCGCATGGTATGGCTACACCTTC. The gene calls are TRBV30 and TRBJ1-2; D possibly corresponds to TRBD1 (5 bases). The CDR3 runs 14 residues. V shed 6 bases and J shed 5 bases, with 19 bases lying between them. CDR1 is GTSNPN and CDR2 is SVGIG in the germline V gene (reference sequence).